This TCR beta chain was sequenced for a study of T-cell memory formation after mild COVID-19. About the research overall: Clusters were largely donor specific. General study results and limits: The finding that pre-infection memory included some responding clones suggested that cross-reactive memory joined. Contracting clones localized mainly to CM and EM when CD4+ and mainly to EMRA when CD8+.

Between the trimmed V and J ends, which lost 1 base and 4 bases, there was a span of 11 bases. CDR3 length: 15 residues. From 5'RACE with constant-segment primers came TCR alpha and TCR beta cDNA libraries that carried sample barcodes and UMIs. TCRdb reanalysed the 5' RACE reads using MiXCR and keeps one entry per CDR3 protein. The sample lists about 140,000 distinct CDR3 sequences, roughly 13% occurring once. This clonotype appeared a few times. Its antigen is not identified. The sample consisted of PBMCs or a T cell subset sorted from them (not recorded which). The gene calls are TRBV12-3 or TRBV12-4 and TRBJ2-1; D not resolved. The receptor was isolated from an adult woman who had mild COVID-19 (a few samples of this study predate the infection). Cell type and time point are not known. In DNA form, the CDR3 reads TGTGCCAGCAGTTTAGGCCAGGCACATTACAATGAGCAGTTCTTC. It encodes CASSLGQAHYNEQFF.